The text below deals with one T cell receptor beta chain. Its target is unknown. The data belong to a study of T cell responses to AZD1222 COVID-19 vaccine. Study results and limitations: At 160-218 and 743-854, vaccine-associated CD4 TCRs were dominant, and they spanned spike.

V lost 0 bases and J lost 6, with 13 bases in between. Per the germline V gene, CDR1 is SGHKS and CDR2 is YYEKEE (reference sequence). The CDR3 covers 14 residues. Sequencing used immunoSEQ multiplex PCR; TCRdb keeps in-frame clones, though not all of them. The table lists about 150,000 clones, about 90% of them singletons. Second-dose intervals of approximately 4 or approximately 12 weeks were pooled. The chain has TRBV5-5 and TRBJ2-7, with D uncertain. The sequence derives from an adult who received the AZD1222 COVID-19 vaccine. Here the sequenced sample was peripheral blood, taken 28 days after the second AZD1222 dose. The chain's CDR3 is CASSLGSGRAEQYF. The DNA of the CDR3 is TGTGCCAGCAGCTTGGGGTCCGGAAGAGCCGAGCAGTACTTC.